The 8 T cell receptor beta chains listed next were all sequenced from one sample in a study of blood T cell repertoires in COVID-19. Libraries were prepared by immunoSEQ multiplex PCR; TCRdb keeps only in-frame clonotypes and omits some of them. Here the sample spans about 300,000 clones, 80% to 90% being singletons. Specimen: PBMCs or T cells enriched from blood (not recorded which). The receptor set was obtained from a woman under 30 who had recovered from COVID-19.

The genes are TRBV18 and TRBJ2-1; D call uncertain. This CDR3 has 13 amino acids. Trimming pared 2 bases from V and 3 bases from J, leaving 5 bases between. From germline, CDR1 is KGHSH and CDR2 LQKENI. The CDR3 bases are TGTGCCAGCTCACCATCCCACTACAATGAGCAGTTCTTC. Its translation: CASSPSHYNEQFF.

The chain combines TRBV27 with TRBJ2-3; 10 bases line up with TRBD2. V lost 3 bases and J lost 5; bases outside the gene matches: 2. Per germline, CDR1 MNHEY and CDR2 SMNVEV (reference sequence). The CDR3 has 14 amino acids. CDR3 coding DNA: TGTGCCAGCAGTTTTCTAGCGGGAGAAGATACGCAGTATTTT. Translating it yields CASSFLAGEDTQYF.

This chain connects TRBV13 to TRBJ1-2; D is ambiguous. Germline V gene data show CDR1 as PRHDT and CDR2 as FYEKMQ (reference sequence). V lost 6 bases and J lost 8, with 16 bases in between. CDR3 length: 13 amino acids. The CDR3 reads CASSQDSLVGYTF. As DNA, the CDR3 is TGTGCCAGCAGTCAAGACTCCCTCGTGGGCTACACCTTC.

This chain joins TRBV10-1 and TRBJ1-1, with a weak D call TRBD1 (6 bases). Germline assignment: CDR1 WNHNN and CDR2 SYGVQD (reference sequence). The V and J ends lost 0 bases and 3 bases respectively, with 11 bases between them. The CDR3 spans 15 residues. In DNA, the CDR3 is TGCGCCAGCAGTGAGTCGACCGGGGGGCACACTGAAGCTTTCTTT. It yields the protein CASSESTGGHTEAFF.

This clone appeared a few times. The V gene is TRBV30, the J gene TRBJ2-7, with 7 bases aligning to TRBD1. CDR1 GTSNPN and CDR2 SVGIG come from the germline V gene (reference sequence). The CDR3 is 14 amino acids. Trimming at V came to 7 bases and at J to 2 bases, leaving 11 bases not matched to a gene. The CDR3 is CAYQRRGITYEQYF. The CDR3 DNA sequence: TGTGCCTACCAACGCAGGGGGATAACCTACGAGCAGTACTTC. The full variable domain, rest sourced from reference TRBV30 and TRBJ2-7, is SQTIHQWPATLVQPVGSPLSLECTVEGTSNPNLYWYRQAAGRGLQLLFYSVGIGQISSEVPQNLSASRPQDRQFILSSKKLLLSDSGFYLCAYQRRGITYEQYFGPGTRLTVT.

The rearrangement links TRBV9 to TRBJ2-1; 9 nucleotides match TRBD2. Germline values: CDR1 SGDLS, CDR2 YYNGEE. Trimming removed 3 bases from V and 4 bases from J; junction bases left unmatched: 5. CDR3 length: 15 residues. The CDR3 bases are TGTGCCAGCAGCGGGAGCGGGGGGCATTACAATGAGCAGTTCTTC. Its translation: CASSGSGGHYNEQFF.

This clone turned up a few times. The CDR3 region has the DNA TGTGCCTGGAAGGGGGGGGCAGAGGGCTACACCTTC. Protein product: CAWKGGAEGYTF. The chain employs TRBV30 and TRBJ1-2; maybe TRBD1 (6 bases). Trimming took 4 bases from V and 8 from J, leaving 14 bases between them. From germline, CDR1 is GTSNPN and CDR2 SVGIG (reference sequence). The CDR3 contains 12 residues.

The chain uses TRBV18 and TRBJ2-3, with a tentative D call TRBD2 (6 bases). V lost 4 bases and J 2 bases, leaving 19 bases between the germline ends. CDR3 size: 17 residues. Germline V gene data show CDR1 as KGHSH and CDR2 as LQKENI. The CDR3: CASSLTGLSSYTDTQYF. As DNA, the CDR3 is TGTGCCAGCTCACTTACGGGACTTTCATCCTACACAGATACGCAGTATTTT.